This TCR beta chain originates from a study of OX40 agonist ivuxolimab in advanced cancers. For the study at large: Six ivuxolimab dose levels, 0.01 to 10 mg/kg, were given intravenously every 2 weeks. Dose-escalation cases comprised hepatocellular carcinoma, melanoma, renal cell or head and neck cancer.

Libraries were prepared by immunoSEQ multiplex PCR; TCRdb keeps only in-frame clonotypes and omits some of them. The sample comprises about 72,000 clones, 80% to 90% of which are singletons, and over 9.5% rests with the top ten. Trimming removed 0 bases from V and 13 bases from J, with 13 bases in between. The CDR3 length is 13 residues. Germline-derived CDR1 and CDR2 are LGHNA and YNFKEQ. Autoimmune disease history or systemic immunosuppression disqualified patients. Turning to this clone: Its specificity is not known.

Study findings and constraints: At 0.1 to 3.0 mg/kg, clonal expansion of CD4+ and CD8+ blood T cells had occurred by week 6.

This TCR derives from an adult with an advanced solid tumor such as melanoma, head and neck, liver or kidney cancer. The specimen comprised CD4+ or CD8+ T cells sorted from blood, sampled in a trial of the OX40 agonist ivuxolimab. J is TRBJ2-1 and V is TRBV4-2; D ambiguous. The CDR3 sequence is CASSQDGRDKQFF. Written as DNA, the CDR3 is TGTGCCAGCAGCCAAGATGGAAGGGATAAACAGTTCTTC.